One and the same sample provided the 7 T cell receptor beta chains below, sequenced in a study of naive and memory T cell subsets. Both TRBC1 and TRBC2 were covered by a beta constant-region primer of two equimolar oligonucleotides. TCRdb reprocessed the UMI-ligation and nested PCR reads with MiXCR, giving one entry per CDR3 protein. The data contain around 160,000 distinct CDR3 sequences, 15% to 20% of them singletons. Sequencing used naive CD4+ T cells from blood. These receptors came from a human donor in good health.

The chain links TRBV10-3 to TRBJ2-3; TRBD2 agrees at 7 bases. Germline V gene sequence: CDR1 ENHRY, CDR2 SYGVKD. The CDR3 has 15 amino acids. The trim removed 0 bases at V and 10 bases at J, leaving 10 bases unmatched. For the CDR3, the DNA is TGTGCCATCAGTGAGTCCGTGCCCGACCGGGGGGCGCAGTATTTT. This encodes CAISESVPDRGAQYF.

This clonotype was found many times. The CDR3 DNA is TGTGCCATCAGAAAACAGGGGTCCACTGAAGCTTTCTTT. It yields the protein CAIRKQGSTEAFF. The gene calls are TRBV10-3 and TRBJ1-1, with 7 bases lining up with TRBD1. CDR3 length: 13 amino acids. With V trimmed by 6 bases and J by 4 bases, 5 bases remained unmatched. Germline V gene lookup returns CDR1 ENHRY and CDR2 SYGVKD.

This chain joins TRBV4-2 and TRBJ1-2; possibly TRBD1 for D (5 bases). The germline V gene has CDR1 LGHNA and CDR2 YNFKEQ. V was clipped by 0 bases and J by 3 bases, with 14 bases between them. The CDR3 sequence is 16 residues long. The chain's CDR3 is CASSQEARGGDYGYTF. Written as DNA, the CDR3 is TGTGCCAGCAGCCAAGAAGCCCGGGGGGGGGACTATGGCTACACCTTC.

This clonotype has only a few counts. The rearrangement uses TRBV24-1 and TRBJ1-2; possible D gene TRBD1, 6 bases. The CDR3 is 13 amino acids. Germline-derived CDR1 and CDR2 are KGHDR and SFDVKD. The germline V and J ends were trimmed by 7 bases and 4 bases, with 12 bases remaining between them. The CDR3 reads CATSESGAYGYTF. In DNA, the CDR3 is TGTGCCACCAGCGAGTCAGGGGCCTATGGCTACACCTTC.

The chain links TRBV5-6 to TRBJ2-7; TRBD1 agrees at 11 bases. V was pared by 5 bases and J by 5 bases, with 12 bases of the junction left unmatched. In germline, CDR1 is SGHDT, CDR2 YYEEEE. The CDR3 spans 16 residues. The CDR3 sequence: CASRQGWTGGANEQYF. As DNA, the CDR3 is TGTGCCAGCAGGCAGGGATGGACAGGGGGCGCAAACGAGCAGTACTTC.

This clonotype was seen more than once but under ten times. The chain has TRBV29-1 and TRBJ2-1; D might be TRBD1 (6 bases). Germline V CDR1 and CDR2: SQVTM, ANQGSEA. This CDR3 has 12 amino acids. Trimming took off 4 bases at V and 8 bases at J, with 12 bases between the two ends. The CDR3 here is CSVVGDIHEQFF. The CDR3 DNA sequence: TGCAGCGTTGTGGGGGACATTCATGAGCAGTTCTTC.

With respect to this clonotype: The DNA is omitted, as the CDR3 cannot be located on it reliably, and the CDR3 follows TCRdb's listing. The chain is built from TRBV7-5 and TRBJ2-1; TRBD2, the table's D call, lacks a check against the DNA. TRBV7-5 is tagged as a pseudogene. Both ends counted, the CDR3 spans 17 residues. The CDR3 spells CISVSEGGLVYYDEQFF.